This T cell receptor (beta chain) was sequenced in a study of blood T cell repertoires in COVID-19. Overall study: COVID-19 samples, acute and convalescent, were from the United States, Italy and Spain.

Original analysis: Reference gene primer amplification gave estimated nucleated cell counts. Profiled with immunoSEQ multiplex PCR; TCRdb holds only in-frame clones, not every one. The V and J calls and clone size were taken over from that table, and D and trimming were inferred from the DNA. The table lists around 300,000 clones, more than 80% of them singletons. V was clipped by 1 base and J by 9 bases, with 10 bases between them. This CDR3 is 14 amino acids long. Germline CDR1 is MNHEY and CDR2 is SMNVEV (reference sequence). Material for sequencing was peripheral blood. The genes are TRBV27 and TRBJ1-6; tentatively, D is TRBD1 (5 bases). This TCR was recovered from a woman in her 30s with active or convalescent COVID-19. CDR3 loop: CASSLYGGGSPLHF. The CDR3 DNA reads TGTGCCAGCAGTTTATATGGGGGAGGTTCACCCCTCCACTTT.